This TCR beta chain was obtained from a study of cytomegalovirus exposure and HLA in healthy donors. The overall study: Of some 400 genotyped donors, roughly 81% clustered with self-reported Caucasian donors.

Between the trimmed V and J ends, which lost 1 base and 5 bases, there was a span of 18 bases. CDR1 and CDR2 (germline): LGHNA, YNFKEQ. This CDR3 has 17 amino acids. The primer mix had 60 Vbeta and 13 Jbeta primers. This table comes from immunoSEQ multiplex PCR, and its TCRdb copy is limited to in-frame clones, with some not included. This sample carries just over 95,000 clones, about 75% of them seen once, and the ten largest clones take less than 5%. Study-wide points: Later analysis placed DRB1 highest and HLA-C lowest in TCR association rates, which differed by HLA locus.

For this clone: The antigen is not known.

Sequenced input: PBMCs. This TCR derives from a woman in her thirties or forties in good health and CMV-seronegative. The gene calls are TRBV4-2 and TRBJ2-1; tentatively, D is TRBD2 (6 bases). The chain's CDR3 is CASSQAGGIAIDNEQFF. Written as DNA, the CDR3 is TGTGCCAGCAGCCAAGCTGGAGGGATAGCGATCGACAATGAGCAGTTCTTC.